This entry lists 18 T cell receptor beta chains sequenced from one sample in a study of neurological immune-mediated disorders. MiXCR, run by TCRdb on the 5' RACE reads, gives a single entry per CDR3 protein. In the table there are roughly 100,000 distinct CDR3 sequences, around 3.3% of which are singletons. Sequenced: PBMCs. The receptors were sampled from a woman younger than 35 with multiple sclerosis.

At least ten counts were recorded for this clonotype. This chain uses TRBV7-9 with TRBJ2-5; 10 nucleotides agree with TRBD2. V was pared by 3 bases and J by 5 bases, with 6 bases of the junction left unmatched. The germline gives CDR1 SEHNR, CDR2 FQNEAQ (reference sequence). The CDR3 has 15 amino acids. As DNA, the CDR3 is TGTGCCAGCAGCTTGGCTAGCGGGGGCAGGGAGACCCAGTACTTC. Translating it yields CASSLASGGRETQYF. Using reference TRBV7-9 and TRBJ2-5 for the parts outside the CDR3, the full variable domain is DTGVSQNPRHKITKRGQNVTFRCDPISEHNRLYWYRQTLGQGPEFLTYFQNEAQLEKSRLLSDRFSAERPKGSFSTLEIQRTEQGDSAMYLCASSLASGGRETQYFGPGTRLLVL.

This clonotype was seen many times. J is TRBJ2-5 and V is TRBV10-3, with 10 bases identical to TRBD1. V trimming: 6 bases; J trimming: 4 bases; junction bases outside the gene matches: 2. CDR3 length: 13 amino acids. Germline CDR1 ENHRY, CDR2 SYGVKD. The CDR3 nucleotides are TGTGCCATCAGGACAGGGGGCGGAGAGACCCAGTACTTC. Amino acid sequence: CAIRTGGGETQYF.

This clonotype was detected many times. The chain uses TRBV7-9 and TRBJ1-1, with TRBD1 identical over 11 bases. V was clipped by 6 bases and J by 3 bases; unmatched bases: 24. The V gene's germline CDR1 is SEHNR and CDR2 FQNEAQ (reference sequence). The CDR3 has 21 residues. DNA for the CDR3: TGTGCCAGCAGGTCCCGAAAACCCGACCGGGACAGGGGGTTTTCGGACACTGAAGCTTTCTTT. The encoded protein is CASRSRKPDRDRGFSDTEAFF.

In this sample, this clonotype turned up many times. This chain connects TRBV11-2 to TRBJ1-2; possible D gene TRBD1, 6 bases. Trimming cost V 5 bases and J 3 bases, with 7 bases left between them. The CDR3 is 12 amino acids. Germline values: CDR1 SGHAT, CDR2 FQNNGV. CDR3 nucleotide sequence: TGTGCCAGCAGCCCAGGGGACTATGGCTACACCTTC. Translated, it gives CASSPGDYGYTF.

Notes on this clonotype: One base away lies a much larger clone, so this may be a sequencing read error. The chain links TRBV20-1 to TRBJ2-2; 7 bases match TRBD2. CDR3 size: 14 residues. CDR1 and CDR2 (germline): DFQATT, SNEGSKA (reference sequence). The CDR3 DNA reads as TGCAGTGCCACCCAAGCGGGGAACGCCGGGGAGCTGTTTTTT. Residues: CSATQAGNAGELFF.

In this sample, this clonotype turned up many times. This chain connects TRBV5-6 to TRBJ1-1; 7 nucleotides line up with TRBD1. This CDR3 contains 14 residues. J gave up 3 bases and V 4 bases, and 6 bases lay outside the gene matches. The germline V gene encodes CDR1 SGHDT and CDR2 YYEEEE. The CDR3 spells CASSRDSYYTEAFF. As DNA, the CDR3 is TGTGCCAGCAGCCGGGACAGCTATTACACTGAAGCTTTCTTT.

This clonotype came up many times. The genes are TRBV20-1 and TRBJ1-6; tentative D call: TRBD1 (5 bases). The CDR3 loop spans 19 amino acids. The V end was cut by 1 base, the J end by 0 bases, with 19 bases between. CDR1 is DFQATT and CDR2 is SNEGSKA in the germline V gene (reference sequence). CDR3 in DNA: TGCAGTGCTAGAGCCCCGGGGGGGTCTTTAAGCTCCTATAATTCACCCCTCCACTTT. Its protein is CSARAPGGSLSSYNSPLHF.

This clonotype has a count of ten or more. The CDR3 sequence is CAIGDLRDYEQYF. Here the CDR3 DNA reads TGTGCCATCGGGGACCTGAGAGACTACGAGCAGTACTTC. The V call is TRBV10-3, the J call TRBJ2-7; D is perhaps TRBD1 or TRBD2 (5 bases each). This CDR3 has 13 amino acids. V was pared by 8 bases and J by 3 bases, with 14 bases between. Per the germline V gene, CDR1 is ENHRY and CDR2 is SYGVKD.

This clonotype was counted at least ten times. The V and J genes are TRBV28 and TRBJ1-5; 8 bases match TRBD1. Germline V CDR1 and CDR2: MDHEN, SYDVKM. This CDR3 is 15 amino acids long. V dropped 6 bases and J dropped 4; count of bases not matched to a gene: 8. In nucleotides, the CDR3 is TGTGCCAGCAGCCTGACAGGGGAAGTGAATCAGCCCCAGCATTTT. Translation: CASSLTGEVNQPQHF.

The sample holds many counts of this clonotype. Here the CDR3 DNA reads TGTGCCAGCAGCGGACAAGGGACGCGAAACACCATATATTTT. Translated, it gives CASSGQGTRNTIYF. The chain is built from TRBV9 and TRBJ1-3; a weak D match, TRBD1 (5 bases). Germline V gene data show CDR1 as SGDLS and CDR2 as YYNGEE. V lost 3 bases and J lost 5, with 12 bases in between. This CDR3 contains 14 residues.

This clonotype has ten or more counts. Here the CDR3 reads CASRRQGGETQYF. The DNA for the CDR3 is TGTGCCAGCAGGAGACAGGGGGGTGAGACCCAGTACTTC. The chain couples TRBV6-1 to TRBJ2-5; TRBD1 matches at 9 bases. Germline V CDR1 and CDR2: MNHNS, SASEGT. V lost 6 bases to trimming and J lost 5 bases; unmatched junction nucleotides: 4. CDR3 length: 13 amino acids.

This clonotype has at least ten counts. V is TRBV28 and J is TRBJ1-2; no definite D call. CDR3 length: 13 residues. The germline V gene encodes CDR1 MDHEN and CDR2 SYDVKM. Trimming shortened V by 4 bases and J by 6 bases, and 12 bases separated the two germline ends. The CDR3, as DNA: TGTGCCAGCAGTTCGGCCCCTTCGCATGGCTACACCTTC. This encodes CASSSAPSHGYTF.

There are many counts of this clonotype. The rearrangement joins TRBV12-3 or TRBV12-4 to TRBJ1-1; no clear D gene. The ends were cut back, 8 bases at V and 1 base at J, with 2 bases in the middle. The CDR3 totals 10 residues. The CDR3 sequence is CASGNTEAFF. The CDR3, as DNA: TGTGCCAGCGGGAACACTGAAGCTTTCTTT.

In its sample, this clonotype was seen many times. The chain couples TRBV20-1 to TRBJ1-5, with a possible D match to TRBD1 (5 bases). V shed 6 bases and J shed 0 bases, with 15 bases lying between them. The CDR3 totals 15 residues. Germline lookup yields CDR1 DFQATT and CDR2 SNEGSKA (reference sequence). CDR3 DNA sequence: TGCAGTGCCCGAGGGGAATTTTATAGCAATCAGCCCCAGCATTTT. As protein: CSARGEFYSNQPQHF.

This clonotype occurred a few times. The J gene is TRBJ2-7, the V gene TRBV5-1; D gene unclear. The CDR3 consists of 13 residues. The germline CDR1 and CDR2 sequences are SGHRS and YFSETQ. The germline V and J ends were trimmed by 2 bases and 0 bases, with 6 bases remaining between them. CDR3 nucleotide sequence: TGCGCCAGCAGCTTCGGATTCTCCTACGAGCAGTACTTC. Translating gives CASSFGFSYEQYF. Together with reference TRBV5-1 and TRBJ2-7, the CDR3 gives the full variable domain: KAGVTQTPRYLIKTRGQQVTLSCSPISGHRSVSWYQQTPGQGLQFLFEYFSETQRNKGNFPGRFSGRQFSNSRSEMNVSTLELGDSALYLCASSFGFSYEQYFGPGTRLTVT.

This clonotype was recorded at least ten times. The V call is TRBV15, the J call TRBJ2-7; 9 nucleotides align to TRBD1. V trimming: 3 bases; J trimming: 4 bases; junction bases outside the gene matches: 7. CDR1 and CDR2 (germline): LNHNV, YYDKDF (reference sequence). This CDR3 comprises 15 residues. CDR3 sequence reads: CATSSASGQGYEQYF. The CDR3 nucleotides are TGTGCCACCAGCAGCGCCTCGGGACAGGGATACGAGCAGTACTTC.

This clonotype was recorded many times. Written as DNA, the CDR3 is TGCGCCAGCAGCTCGGGACAGGGAAAAACTGAAGCTTTCTTT. Translated, it gives CASSSGQGKTEAFF. This rearrangement joins TRBV5-1 to TRBJ1-1; 9 nucleotides match TRBD1. Germline CDR1 reads SGHRS; CDR2 reads YFSETQ. J lost 5 bases, V lost 3 bases, and 5 bases had no gene match. CDR3 size: 14 residues.

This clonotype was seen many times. This CDR3 reads CASSLGRVGNTIYF. CDR3 in DNA: TGTGCCAGCAGCTTAGGGAGGGTTGGAAACACCATATATTTT. The chain employs TRBV7-2 and TRBJ1-3, with D unresolved. V lost 1 base and J lost 3, with 7 bases in between. The V gene's germline CDR1 is SGHTA and CDR2 FQGNSA. CDR3 length equals 14 residues.